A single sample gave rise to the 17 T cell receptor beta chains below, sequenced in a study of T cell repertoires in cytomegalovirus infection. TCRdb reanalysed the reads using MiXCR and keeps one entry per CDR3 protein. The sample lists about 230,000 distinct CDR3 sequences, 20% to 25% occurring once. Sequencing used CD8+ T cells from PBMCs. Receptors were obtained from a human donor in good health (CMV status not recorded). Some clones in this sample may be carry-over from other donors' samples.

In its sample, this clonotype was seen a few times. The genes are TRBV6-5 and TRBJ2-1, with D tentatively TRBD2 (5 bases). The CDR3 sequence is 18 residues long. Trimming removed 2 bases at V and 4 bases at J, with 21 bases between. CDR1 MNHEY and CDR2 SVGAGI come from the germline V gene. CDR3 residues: CASSYLTTTSPFYNEQFF. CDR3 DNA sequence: TGTGCCAGCAGTTACCTAACGACTACAAGCCCCTTTTACAATGAGCAGTTCTTC.

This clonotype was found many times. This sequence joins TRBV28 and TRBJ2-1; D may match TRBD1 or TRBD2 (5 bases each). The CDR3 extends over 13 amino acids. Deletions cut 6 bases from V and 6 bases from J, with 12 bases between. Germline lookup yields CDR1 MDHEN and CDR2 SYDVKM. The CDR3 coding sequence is TGTGCCAGCAGCCCGAGGGGCGGCAATGAGCAGTTCTTC. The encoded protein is CASSPRGGNEQFF. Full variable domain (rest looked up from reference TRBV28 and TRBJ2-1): DVKVTQSSRYLVKRTGEKVFLECVQDMDHENMFWYRQDPGLGLRLIYFSYDVKMKEKGDIPEGYSVSREKKERFSLILESASTNQTSMYLCASSPRGGNEQFFGPGTRLTVL.

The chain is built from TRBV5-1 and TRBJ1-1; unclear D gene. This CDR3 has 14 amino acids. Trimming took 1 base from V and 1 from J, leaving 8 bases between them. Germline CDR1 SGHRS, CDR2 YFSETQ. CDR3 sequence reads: CASSLTVWNTEAFF. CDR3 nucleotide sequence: TGCGCCAGCAGCTTGACCGTTTGGAACACTGAAGCTTTCTTT.

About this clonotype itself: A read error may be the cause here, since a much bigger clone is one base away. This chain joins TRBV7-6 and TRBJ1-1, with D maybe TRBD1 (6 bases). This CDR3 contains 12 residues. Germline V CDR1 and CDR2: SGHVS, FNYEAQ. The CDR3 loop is CASMLGDTGAFF. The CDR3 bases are TGTGCCAGCATGTTAGGGGACACTGGAGCTTTCTTT.

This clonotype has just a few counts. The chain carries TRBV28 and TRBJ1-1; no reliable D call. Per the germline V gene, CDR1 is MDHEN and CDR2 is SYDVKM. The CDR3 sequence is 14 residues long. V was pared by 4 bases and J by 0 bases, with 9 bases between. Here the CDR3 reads CASSWRVLNTEAFF. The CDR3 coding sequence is TGTGCCAGCAGTTGGAGAGTGCTGAACACTGAAGCTTTCTTT.

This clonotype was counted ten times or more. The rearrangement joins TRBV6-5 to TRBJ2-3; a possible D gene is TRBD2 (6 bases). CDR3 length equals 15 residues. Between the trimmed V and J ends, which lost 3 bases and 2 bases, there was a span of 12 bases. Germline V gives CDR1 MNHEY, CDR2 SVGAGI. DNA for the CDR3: TGTGCCAGCAGTTATTTAGCGGAGTTCACAGATACGCAGTATTTT. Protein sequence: CASSYLAEFTDTQYF.

The CDR3: CASSSSGNNQPQHF. As DNA, the CDR3 is TGTGCCAGCAGCTCATCCGGGAACAATCAGCCCCAGCATTTT. This chain uses TRBV7-9 with TRBJ1-5; D remains unclear. There are 14 residues in the CDR3. Germline loops: CDR1 SEHNR, CDR2 FQNEAQ (reference sequence). Trimming took 4 bases from V and 3 from J, leaving 10 bases between them.

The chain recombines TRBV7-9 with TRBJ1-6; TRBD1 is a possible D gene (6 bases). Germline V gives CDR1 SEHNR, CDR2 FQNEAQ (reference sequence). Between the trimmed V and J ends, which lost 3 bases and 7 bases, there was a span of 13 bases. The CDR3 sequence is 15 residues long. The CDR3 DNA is TGTGCCAGCAGCTTCACGGACGGACAGAATTCACCCCTCCACTTT. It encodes CASSFTDGQNSPLHF.

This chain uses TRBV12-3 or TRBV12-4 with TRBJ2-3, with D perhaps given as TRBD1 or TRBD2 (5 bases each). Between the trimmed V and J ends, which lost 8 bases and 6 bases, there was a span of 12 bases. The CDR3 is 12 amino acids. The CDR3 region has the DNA TGTGCCAGCGATCAAGGGACGGATACGCAGTATTTT. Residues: CASDQGTDTQYF.

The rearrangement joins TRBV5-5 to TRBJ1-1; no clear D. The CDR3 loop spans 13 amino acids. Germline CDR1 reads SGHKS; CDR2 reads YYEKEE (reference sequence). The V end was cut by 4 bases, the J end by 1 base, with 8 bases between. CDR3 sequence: CASSPDTNTEAFF. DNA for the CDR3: TGTGCCAGCAGCCCCGATACGAACACTGAAGCTTTCTTT.

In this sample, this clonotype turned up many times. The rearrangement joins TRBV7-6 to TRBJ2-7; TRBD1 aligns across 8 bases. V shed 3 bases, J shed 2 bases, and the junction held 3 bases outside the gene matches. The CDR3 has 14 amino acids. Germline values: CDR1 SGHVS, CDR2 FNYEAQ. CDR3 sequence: CASSFDRGTYEQYF. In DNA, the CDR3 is TGTGCCAGCAGCTTCGACAGGGGTACCTACGAGCAGTACTTC.

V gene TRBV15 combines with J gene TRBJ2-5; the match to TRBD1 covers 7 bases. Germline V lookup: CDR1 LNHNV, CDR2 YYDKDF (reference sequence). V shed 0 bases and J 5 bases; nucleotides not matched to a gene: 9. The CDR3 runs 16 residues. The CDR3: CATSRDRTGRVETQYF. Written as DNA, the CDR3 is TGTGCCACCAGCAGAGATAGGACAGGACGTGTGGAGACCCAGTACTTC.

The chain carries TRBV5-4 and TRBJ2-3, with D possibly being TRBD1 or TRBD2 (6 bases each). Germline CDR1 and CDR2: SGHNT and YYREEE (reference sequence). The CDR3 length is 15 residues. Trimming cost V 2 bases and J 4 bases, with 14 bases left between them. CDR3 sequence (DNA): TGTGCCAGCAGCTTTAAAGGGGGGAGCCCAGATACGCAGTATTTT. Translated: CASSFKGGSPDTQYF.

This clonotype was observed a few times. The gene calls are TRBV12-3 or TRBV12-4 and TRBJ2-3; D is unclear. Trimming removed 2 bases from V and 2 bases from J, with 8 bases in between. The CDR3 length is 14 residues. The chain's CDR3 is CASSLMSPTDTQYF. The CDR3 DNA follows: TGTGCCAGCAGTTTAATGTCCCCCACAGATACGCAGTATTTT.

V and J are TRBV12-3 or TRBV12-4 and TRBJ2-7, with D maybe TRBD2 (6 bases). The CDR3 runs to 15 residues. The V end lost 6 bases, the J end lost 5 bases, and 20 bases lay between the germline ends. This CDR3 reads CASSPAGPLLNEQYF. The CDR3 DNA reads TGTGCCAGCAGCCCCGCGGGGCCGCTACTAAACGAGCAGTACTTC.

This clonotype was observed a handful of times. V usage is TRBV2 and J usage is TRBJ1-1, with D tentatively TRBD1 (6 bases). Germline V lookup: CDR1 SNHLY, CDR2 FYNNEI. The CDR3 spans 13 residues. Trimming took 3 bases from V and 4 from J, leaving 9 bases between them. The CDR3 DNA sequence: TGTGCCAGCAGTGATGGCAGGGGCACTGAAGCTTTCTTT. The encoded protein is CASSDGRGTEAFF.

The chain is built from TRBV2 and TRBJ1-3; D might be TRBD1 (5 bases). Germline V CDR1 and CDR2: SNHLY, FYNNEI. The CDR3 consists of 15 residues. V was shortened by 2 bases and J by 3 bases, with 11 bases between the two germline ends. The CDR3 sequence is CASSEYGADGNTIYF. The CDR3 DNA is TGTGCCAGCAGTGAATACGGGGCGGATGGAAACACCATATATTTT.